The T cell receptor (beta chain) described here comes from a study of TIL therapy for anti-PD-1-resistant metastatic lung cancer. The libraries were made with immunoSEQ v3. TCRdb keeps only in-frame clones here, not all; method: immunoSEQ multiplex PCR. Among 95,000 or so clones listed, roughly two thirds were seen once. Documented time point: pre-treatment sample, taken before nivolumab and TIL therapy. Pleural nodules or supraclavicular lymph nodes made up most of the excised metastases sampled. This clone appeared a few times. This CDR3 comprises 13 residues. V shed 2 bases and J shed 2 bases, with 9 bases lying between them. Germline values: CDR1 GTSNPN, CDR2 SVGIG (reference sequence).

This material consisted of tumor tissue, taken at baseline. This TCR was recovered from a person between 30 and 79 years old with non-small cell lung cancer. This chain connects TRBV30 to TRBJ1-1; D may be TRBD1 (6 bases). DNA of the CDR3: TGTGCCTGGAGTAAGGGGGGAAACACTGAAGCTTTCTTT. It translates to CAWSKGGNTEAFF. The full variable domain, completed using reference TRBV30 and TRBJ1-1, is SQTIHQWPATLVQPVGSPLSLECTVEGTSNPNLYWYRQAAGRGLQLLFYSVGIGQISSEVPQNLSASRPQDRQFILSSKKLLLSDSGFYLCAWSKGGNTEAFFGQGTRLTVV.